The present T cell receptor (beta chain) was sequenced within a study of CD8 T cells in ankylosing spondylitis. Regarding the study as a whole: Among TCR beta sequences, a motif of eight highly homologous variants appeared characteristic of ankylosing spondylitis blood.

TCRdb analysed the 5' RACE reads with MiXCR anew, one entry per CDR3 protein. The table has about 330,000 distinct CDR3 sequences, 6.5% to 10% seen once. Trimming removed 7 bases from V and 8 bases from J, with 17 bases in between. This CDR3 is 13 amino acids long. Germline V gene data show CDR1 as SGHRS and CDR2 as YFSETQ. Points on this clonotype: The antigen is undetermined.

The TCR was taken from a male donor with ankylosing spondylitis. The sequenced sample was blood, either unsorted or a sorted T cell fraction (not recorded which). The rearrangement joins TRBV5-1 to TRBJ2-3; maybe TRBD2 (7 bases). The DNA of the CDR3 is TGCGCCAGCCTCTCGAAGGGGGGGGTTACGCAGTATTTT. Translation: CASLSKGGVTQYF.